These 31 T cell receptor beta chains share one sample of origin, sequenced in a study of human T cells and chemical hapten exposure. Noted time point: pre-sensitization, week 0. As for treatment: therapeutic diphenylcyclopropenone sensitization with weekly scalp DPC. TCRdb analysed the RACE reads with MiXCR anew, one entry per CDR3 protein. Here the sample spans approximately 100,000 distinct CDR3 sequences, around 9.6% being singletons. The specimen comprised whole blood, sampled in connection with sensitization to the hapten diphenylcyclopropenone (DPC). The receptors come from a woman in her 40s with alopecia areata. Some clones in this sample may be carry-over from other donors' samples.

This clonotype was recorded a few times. The chain combines TRBV6-6 with TRBJ2-7; D is possibly TRBD2 (5 bases). Germline V gene data show CDR1 as MNHNY and CDR2 as SVGAGI (reference sequence). Trimming removed 6 bases from V and 3 bases from J, with 18 bases in between. This CDR3 has 15 amino acids. The CDR3 DNA sequence: TGTGCCAGCAGCCAAAGCGACGGGGAAGGCTACGAGCAGTACTTC. It is translated as CASSQSDGEGYEQYF.

The sample holds a few counts of this clonotype. The chain recombines TRBV7-6 with TRBJ1-4; TRBD1 matches at 7 bases. The V and J ends lost 4 bases and 4 bases, in that order; junction bases with no gene match: 9. The length of the CDR3 is 16 residues. CDR1 and CDR2 from the germline V gene are SGHVS and FNYEAQ. CDR3 protein: CASSSQDRRFNEKLFF. The CDR3 region has the DNA TGTGCCAGCAGCTCTCAGGACAGGCGCTTTAATGAAAAACTGTTTTTT.

The CDR3 reads CASRNNVPIYEQYF. Written as DNA, the CDR3 is TGTGCCAGCAGGAATAACGTCCCCATCTACGAGCAGTACTTC. The chain uses TRBV2 and TRBJ2-7; no firm D call. This CDR3 comprises 14 residues. Trimming took off 6 bases at V and 3 bases at J, with 15 bases between the two ends. Germline CDR1 and CDR2: SNHLY and FYNNEI.

This clonotype was found a few times. The gene calls are TRBV12-5 and TRBJ2-7; tentative D call: TRBD2 (6 bases). The CDR3 has 13 amino acids. The germline gives CDR1 LGHNT, CDR2 FRNRAP. Deletions cut 6 bases from V and 6 bases from J, with 15 bases between. For the CDR3, the DNA is TGTGCTAGTGGGGAGGGACTTGCGGGCGAGCAGTACTTC. This encodes CASGEGLAGEQYF.

This clonotype has more than one count but fewer than ten. The chain uses TRBV29-1 and TRBJ2-5, with D possibly matching TRBD1 (6 bases). Trimming left V 6 bases short and J 5 bases short, with 16 bases between. The germline V gene has CDR1 SQVTM and CDR2 ANQGSEA. The CDR3 runs 13 residues. The CDR3 here is CSVAPGAKETQYF. CDR3 nucleotides: TGCAGCGTAGCGCCAGGGGCTAAGGAGACCCAGTACTTC. The entire variable domain, with the rest obtained from reference TRBV29-1 and TRBJ2-5, is as follows: SAVISQKPSRDICQRGTSLTIQCQVDSQVTMMFWYRQQPGQSLTLIATANQGSEATYESGFVIDKFPISRPNLTFSTLTVSNMSPEDSSIYLCSVAPGAKETQYFGPGTRLLVL.

This clonotype appeared many times. This chain connects TRBV29-1 to TRBJ2-3; D gene uncertain. CDR3 size: 13 residues. Trimming shortened V by 0 bases and J by 0 bases, and 4 bases separated the two germline ends. Germline V gives CDR1 SQVTM, CDR2 ANQGSEA. In DNA form, the CDR3 reads TGCAGCGTTGAAGAGGTTAGCACAGATACGCAGTATTTT. Translating gives CSVEEVSTDTQYF.

This clonotype has a count of ten or more. The chain uses TRBV28 and TRBJ1-1; 11 nucleotides align to TRBD1. Per germline, CDR1 MDHEN and CDR2 SYDVKM. There are 13 residues in the CDR3. V shed 5 bases and J 12 bases; nucleotides not matched to a gene: 8. CDR3 in DNA: TGTGCCAGCAGTCAAGGGACAGGGGGAGGAACTTTCTTT. Protein product: CASSQGTGGGTFF. The full variable domain, rest sourced from reference TRBV28 and TRBJ1-1, is DVKVTQSSRYLVKRTGEKVFLECVQDMDHENMFWYRQDPGLGLRLIYFSYDVKMKEKGDIPEGYSVSREKKERFSLILESASTNQTSMYLCASSQGTGGGTFFGQGTRLTVV.

The sample holds a few counts of this clonotype. This chain links TRBV20-1 with TRBJ2-7; D remains unclear. The ends were cut back, 3 bases at V and 0 bases at J, with 15 bases in the middle. The CDR3 runs to 15 residues. Per the germline V gene, CDR1 is DFQATT and CDR2 is SNEGSKA (reference sequence). In DNA form, the CDR3 reads TGCAGTGCTAGTGATCCCTCTAGGAGCTCCTACGAGCAGTACTTC. Protein product: CSASDPSRSSYEQYF.

This clonotype was picked up many times. This chain joins TRBV12-3 or TRBV12-4 and TRBJ1-1; a weak D match, TRBD1 (6 bases). The CDR3 loop spans 13 amino acids. The V gene lost 6 bases and the J gene lost 4 bases, with 12 bases spanning the gap. CDR3 sequence: CASSLQGSTEAFF. The DNA for the CDR3 is TGTGCCAGCAGCCTTCAGGGGAGCACTGAAGCTTTCTTT.

The genes are TRBV14 and TRBJ1-6; D might be TRBD1 (6 bases). This CDR3 comprises 16 residues. CDR1 and CDR2 (germline): SGHDN, FVKESK. V lost 5 bases, J lost 11 bases, and 22 bases lay in between. This chain's CDR3 is CASSKAPGGLGTPLHF. The CDR3 DNA is TGTGCCAGCAGCAAAGCCCCCGGGGGCCTGGGTACACCCCTCCACTTT. Full variable domain (rest looked up from reference TRBV14 and TRBJ1-6): EAGVTQFPSHSVIEKGQTVTLRCDPISGHDNLYWYRRVMGKEIKFLLHFVKESKQDESGMPNNRFLAERTGGTYSTLKVQPAELEDSGVYFCASSKAPGGLGTPLHFGNGTRLTVT.

This clonotype was seen at least ten times. The chain recombines TRBV12-3 or TRBV12-4 with TRBJ1-2; unclear D gene. The CDR3 has 10 residues. The ends were cut back, 2 bases at V and 5 bases at J, with 0 bases in the middle. The CDR3 reads CASSLYGYTF. CDR3 in DNA: TGTGCCAGCAGTTTATATGGCTACACCTTC.

The J gene is TRBJ2-1, the V gene TRBV24-1, with a tentative D call TRBD1 (7 bases). CDR1 is KGHDR and CDR2 is SFDVKD in the germline V gene. The CDR3 spans 17 residues. The V and J ends lost 9 bases and 7 bases respectively, with 27 bases between them. The CDR3 DNA is TGTGCCACCCAGAAGAGGGGACCTCGTCCAGGGGGGAATGAGCAGTTCTTC. This translates into CATQKRGPRPGGNEQFF.

This clonotype was counted at least ten times. The chain links TRBV12-3 or TRBV12-4 to TRBJ2-7, with D perhaps being TRBD1 or TRBD2 (5 bases each). There are 13 residues in the CDR3. The germline V and J ends were trimmed by 6 bases and 5 bases, with 14 bases remaining between them. This chain's CDR3 is CASREPGLNEQYF. CDR3 sequence (DNA): TGTGCCAGCAGGGAACCGGGGCTTAACGAGCAGTACTTC.

This clonotype was picked up many times. The rearrangement links TRBV12-3 or TRBV12-4 to TRBJ1-2; D unresolved. The CDR3 length is 14 residues. Deletions cut 1 base from V and 4 bases from J, with 10 bases between. CDR3 nucleotide sequence: TGTGCCAGCAGTTTAGGACCATTCTCCTATGGCTACACCTTC. Translation gives CASSLGPFSYGYTF.

This clonotype has at least ten counts. The chain combines TRBV4-1 with TRBJ1-1; perhaps TRBD1 as D (5 bases). CDR1 is MGHRA and CDR2 is YSYEKL in the germline V gene. CDR3 length: 16 amino acids. Trimming removed 1 base at V and 3 bases at J, with 15 bases between. CDR3 DNA sequence: TGCGCCAGCAGCCAAGTATCTACAGGCTGGGACACTGAAGCTTTCTTT. This translates into CASSQVSTGWDTEAFF.

This clonotype was counted at least ten times. The chain recombines TRBV30 with TRBJ1-1; D might be TRBD1 (5 bases). This CDR3 comprises 13 residues. V lost 0 bases and J lost 4, with 9 bases in between. In germline, CDR1 is GTSNPN, CDR2 SVGIG (reference sequence). In DNA, the CDR3 is TGTGCCTGGAGTGTAGGGACGGTCACTGAAGCTTTCTTT. This sequence encodes CAWSVGTVTEAFF.

The genes are TRBV7-8 and TRBJ1-5; D is ambiguous. The CDR3 sequence is 15 residues long. The germline V and J ends were trimmed by 0 bases and 3 bases, with 9 bases remaining between them. Germline V CDR1 and CDR2: SGHVS, FQNEAQ. The CDR3 DNA reads as TGTGCCAGCAGCTTAGCCATTTACCTCAATCAGCCCCAGCATTTT. Its protein is CASSLAIYLNQPQHF.

This clonotype was recorded at least ten times. V gene TRBV7-9 combines with J gene TRBJ1-6; no firm D call. With 4 bases removed from V and 12 bases from J, the gap between germline ends came to 10 bases. This CDR3 region has 12 residues. Germline V lookup: CDR1 SEHNR, CDR2 FQNEAQ (reference sequence). CDR3 bases: TGTGCCAGCAGCTCCCCAGTTCGACCCCTCCACTTT. Its translation is CASSSPVRPLHF.

This clonotype was detected many times. The chain carries TRBV7-9 and TRBJ2-6; tentative D call: TRBD1 (6 bases). Germline V lookup: CDR1 SEHNR, CDR2 FQNEAQ (reference sequence). CDR3 length: 16 residues. Trimming pared 7 bases from V and 0 bases from J, leaving 13 bases between. CDR3 amino acids: CASTGQGSSGANVLTF. For the CDR3, the DNA is TGTGCCAGCACGGGCCAGGGGTCCTCTGGGGCCAACGTCCTGACTTTC.

This chain joins TRBV15 and TRBJ2-5; D not resolved. The CDR3 runs to 13 residues. Looked up from germline, CDR1 is LNHNV and CDR2 is YYDKDF (reference sequence). Trimming stripped 3 bases from V and 5 bases from J, with 10 bases between. CDR3 region: CATSREIQETQYF. The CDR3 DNA sequence: TGTGCCACCAGCAGGGAGATCCAGGAGACCCAGTACTTC.

As to this clonotype: Being one base from a much bigger clone, this may be a read error. The chain is built from TRBV29-1 and TRBJ2-7; possibly TRBD2 for D (6 bases). Germline CDR1 SQVTM, CDR2 ANQGSEA. CDR3 length: 11 residues. The V end lost 7 bases, the J end lost 5 bases, and 12 bases lay between the germline ends. CDR3 DNA: TGCAGCGACCCCGGAGGGGACGAGCAGTACTTC. Translated, it gives CSDPGGDEQYF.

This clonotype was counted a few times. CDR3 sequence: CASSYQAGGPETQYF. The CDR3 DNA reads as TGTGCCAGCAGCTATCAAGCGGGGGGGCCGGAGACCCAGTACTTC. The gene calls are TRBV7-2 and TRBJ2-5; 10 positions match TRBD2. The junction had 7 bases not matched to a gene; V was cut back by 4 bases and J by 5 bases. The V gene's germline CDR1 is SGHTA and CDR2 FQGNSA. The CDR3 length is 15 residues.

The rearrangement links TRBV6-5 to TRBJ2-4; 8 bases are a match to TRBD1. This CDR3 region has 14 residues. CDR1 and CDR2 from the germline V gene are MNHEY and SVGAGI. V was pared by 2 bases and J by 15 bases, with 12 bases of the junction left unmatched. In DNA, the CDR3 is TGTGCCAGCAGTTACCCGGGACAGGTTAAGTCATGGTACTTC. Amino acid sequence: CASSYPGQVKSWYF.

This clonotype turned up a few times. This rearrangement joins TRBV7-9 to TRBJ2-2, with D uncertain. This CDR3 region has 12 residues. The germline CDR1 and CDR2 sequences are SEHNR and FQNEAQ (reference sequence). The germline V and J ends were trimmed by 2 bases and 8 bases, with 6 bases remaining between them. CDR3 DNA sequence: TGTGCCAGCAGCTTACTGGCGGGGGAGCTGTTTTTT. The encoded protein is CASSLLAGELFF.

This clonotype has just a few counts. The gene calls are TRBV6-2 or TRBV6-3 and TRBJ2-3, with a weak D call TRBD1 (5 bases). The CDR3 is 17 amino acids. V lost 5 bases to trimming and J lost 4 bases, with 22 bases between them. Germline values: CDR1 MNHEY, CDR2 SVGEGT. The CDR3 DNA is TGTGCCAGCAGTAATCCGCAACGACAGCTGGGCGCAGATACGCAGTATTTT. Translation gives CASSNPQRQLGADTQYF.

The chain has TRBV27 and TRBJ1-1; D is unclear. The CDR3 sequence is 19 residues long. Germline CDR1 is MNHEY and CDR2 is SMNVEV (reference sequence). V lost 3 bases and J lost 6, with 29 bases in between. This chain's CDR3 is CASSFGPGQLIGKTAEAFF. DNA of the CDR3: TGTGCCAGCAGTTTTGGCCCGGGCCAGCTAATAGGGAAGACGGCTGAAGCTTTCTTT.

The chain carries TRBV6-2 or TRBV6-3 and TRBJ1-5; a weak D match, TRBD1 (5 bases). V was shortened by 6 bases and J by 4 bases, with 16 bases between the two germline ends. The germline V gene has CDR1 MNHEY and CDR2 SVGEGT. This CDR3 is built from 15 residues. The CDR3 DNA reads as TGTGCCAGCAGACCTACAGCTGGGGGGAATCAGCCCCAGCATTTT. This codes for CASRPTAGGNQPQHF.

This clonotype was counted only a few times. The V and J genes are TRBV6-5 and TRBJ2-4; tentatively, D is TRBD1 (6 bases). Trimming removed 6 bases from V and 1 base from J, with 16 bases in between. Germline V lookup: CDR1 MNHEY, CDR2 SVGAGI. This CDR3 is built from 16 residues. The CDR3: CASRPVQGEAKNIQYF. The CDR3, as DNA: TGTGCCAGCAGACCAGTACAGGGTGAGGCCAAAAACATTCAGTACTTC.

The V call is TRBV14, the J call TRBJ1-1, with a possible D match to TRBD1 (5 bases). Between the trimmed V and J ends, which lost 4 bases and 7 bases, there was a span of 16 bases. This CDR3 is 14 amino acids long. Germline CDR1 and CDR2: SGHDN and FVKESK. In nucleotides, the CDR3 is TGTGCCAGCAGCCCTTTCCTCGACAGCAGTGAAGCTTTCTTT. This translates into CASSPFLDSSEAFF.

The gene calls are TRBV12-3 or TRBV12-4 and TRBJ1-2, with D possibly being TRBD1 (5 bases). Trimming removed 5 bases from V and 5 bases from J, with 12 bases in between. This CDR3 contains 13 residues. CDR3 in amino acids: CASSPSQGYGYTF. For the CDR3, the DNA is TGTGCCAGCAGTCCAAGTCAGGGATATGGCTACACCTTC.

This clonotype was seen ten or more times. This chain connects TRBV28 to TRBJ2-7; 7 bases line up with TRBD2. This CDR3 is 13 amino acids long. Per the germline V gene, CDR1 is MDHEN and CDR2 is SYDVKM. V lost 4 bases and J lost 6; bases outside the gene matches: 6. The CDR3 DNA is TGTGCCAGCAGTTGGTCGAGCGGGGCCGAGCAGTACTTC. It is translated as CASSWSSGAEQYF. The complete variable domain, with remaining parts taken from reference TRBV28 and TRBJ2-7, reads DVKVTQSSRYLVKRTGEKVFLECVQDMDHENMFWYRQDPGLGLRLIYFSYDVKMKEKGDIPEGYSVSREKKERFSLILESASTNQTSMYLCASSWSSGAEQYFGPGTRLTVT.